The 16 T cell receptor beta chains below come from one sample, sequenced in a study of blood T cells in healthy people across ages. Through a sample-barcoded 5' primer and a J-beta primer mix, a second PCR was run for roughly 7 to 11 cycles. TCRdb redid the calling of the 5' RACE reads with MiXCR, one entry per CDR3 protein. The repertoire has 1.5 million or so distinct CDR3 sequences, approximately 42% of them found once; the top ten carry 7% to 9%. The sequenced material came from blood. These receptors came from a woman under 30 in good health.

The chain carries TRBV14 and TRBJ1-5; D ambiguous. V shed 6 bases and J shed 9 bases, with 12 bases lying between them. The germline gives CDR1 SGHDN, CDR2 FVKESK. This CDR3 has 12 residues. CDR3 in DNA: TGTGCCAGCAGTGCCGCCGGGCCGCCCCAGCATTTT. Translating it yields CASSAAGPPQHF.

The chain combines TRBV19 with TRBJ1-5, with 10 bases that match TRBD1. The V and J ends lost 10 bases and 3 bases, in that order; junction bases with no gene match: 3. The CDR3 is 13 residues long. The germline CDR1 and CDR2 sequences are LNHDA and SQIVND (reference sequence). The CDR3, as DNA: TGTGCCACCGGGACAGGGGTCAATCAGCCCCAGCATTTT. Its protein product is CATGTGVNQPQHF.

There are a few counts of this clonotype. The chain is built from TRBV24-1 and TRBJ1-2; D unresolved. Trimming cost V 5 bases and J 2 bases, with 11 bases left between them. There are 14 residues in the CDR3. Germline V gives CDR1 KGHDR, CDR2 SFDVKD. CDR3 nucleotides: TGTGCCACCAGTGGTGCCGGGCAGAACTATGGCTACACCTTC. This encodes CATSGAGQNYGYTF.

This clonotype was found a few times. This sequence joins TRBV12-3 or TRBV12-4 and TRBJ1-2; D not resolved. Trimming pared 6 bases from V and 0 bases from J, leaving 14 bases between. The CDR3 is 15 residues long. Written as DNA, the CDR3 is TGTGCCAGCAGCCCCGGACGGCAAGCTAACTATGGCTACACCTTC. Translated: CASSPGRQANYGYTF.

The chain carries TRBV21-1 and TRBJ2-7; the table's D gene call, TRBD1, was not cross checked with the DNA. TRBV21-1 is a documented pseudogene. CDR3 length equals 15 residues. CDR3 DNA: TGTGCCAGCAGCAAAGTGGGCAGGGTAATTTACGAGCAGTACTTC. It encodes CASSKVGRVIYEQYF.

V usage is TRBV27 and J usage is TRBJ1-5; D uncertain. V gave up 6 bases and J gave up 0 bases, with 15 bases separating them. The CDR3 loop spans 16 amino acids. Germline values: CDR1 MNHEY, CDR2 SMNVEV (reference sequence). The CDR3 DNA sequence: TGTGCCAGCAGCCGATGGTCCGCATATAGCAATCAGCCCCAGCATTTT. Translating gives CASSRWSAYSNQPQHF.

The CDR3 DNA sequence: TGTGCCAGCTCCCGCGGGACAGTTATAACCTACGAGCAGTACTTC. Translated: CASSRGTVITYEQYF. The chain couples TRBV18 to TRBJ2-7; D might be TRBD1 (7 bases). V lost 6 bases and J lost 2, with 17 bases in between. Germline lookup yields CDR1 KGHSH and CDR2 LQKENI. CDR3 size: 15 residues.

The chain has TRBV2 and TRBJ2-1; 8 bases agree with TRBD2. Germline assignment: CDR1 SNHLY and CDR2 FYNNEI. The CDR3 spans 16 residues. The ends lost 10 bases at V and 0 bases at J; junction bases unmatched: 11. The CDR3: CATSGRAGGSYNEQFF. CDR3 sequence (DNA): TGTGCCACCTCGGGGAGGGCGGGAGGCTCCTACAATGAGCAGTTCTTC. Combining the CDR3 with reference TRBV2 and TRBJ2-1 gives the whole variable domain EPEVTQTPSHQVTQMGQEVILRCVPISNHLYFYWYRQILGQKVEFLVSFYNNEISEKSEIFDDQFSVERPDGSNFTLKIRSTKLEDSAMYFCATSGRAGGSYNEQFFGPGTRLTVL.

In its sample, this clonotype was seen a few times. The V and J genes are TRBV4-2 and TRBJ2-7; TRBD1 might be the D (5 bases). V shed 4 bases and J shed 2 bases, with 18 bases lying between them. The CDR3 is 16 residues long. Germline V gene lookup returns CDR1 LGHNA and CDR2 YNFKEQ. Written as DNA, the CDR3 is TGTGCCAGCAGCCCTTGGGCCCCGCAGGGAACCTACGAGCAGTACTTC. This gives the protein CASSPWAPQGTYEQYF.

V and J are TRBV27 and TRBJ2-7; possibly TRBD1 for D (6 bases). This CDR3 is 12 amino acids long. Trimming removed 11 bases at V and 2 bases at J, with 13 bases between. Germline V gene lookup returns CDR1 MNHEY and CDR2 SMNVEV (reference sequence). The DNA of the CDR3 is TGTGCCGTAAAAGGGGGTACCTACGAGCAGTACTTC. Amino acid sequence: CAVKGGTYEQYF.

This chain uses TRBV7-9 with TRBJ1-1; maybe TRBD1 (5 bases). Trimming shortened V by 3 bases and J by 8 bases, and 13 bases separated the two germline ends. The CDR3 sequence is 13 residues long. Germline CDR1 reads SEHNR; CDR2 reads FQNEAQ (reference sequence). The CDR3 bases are TGTGCCAGCAGCTTGGGGGACGGTTGGGAAGCTTTCTTT. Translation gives CASSLGDGWEAFF. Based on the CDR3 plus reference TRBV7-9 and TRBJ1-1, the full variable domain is DTGVSQNPRHKITKRGQNVTFRCDPISEHNRLYWYRQTLGQGPEFLTYFQNEAQLEKSRLLSDRFSAERPKGSFSTLEIQRTEQGDSAMYLCASSLGDGWEAFFGQGTRLTVV.

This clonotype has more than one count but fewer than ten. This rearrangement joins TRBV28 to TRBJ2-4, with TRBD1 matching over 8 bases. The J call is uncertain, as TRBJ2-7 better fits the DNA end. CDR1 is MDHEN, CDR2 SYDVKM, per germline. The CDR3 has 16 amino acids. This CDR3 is CASSPSVDRGDGEQYF. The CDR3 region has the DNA TGTGCCAGCAGTCCATCCGTTGACAGGGGCGATGGCGAGCAGTACTTC.

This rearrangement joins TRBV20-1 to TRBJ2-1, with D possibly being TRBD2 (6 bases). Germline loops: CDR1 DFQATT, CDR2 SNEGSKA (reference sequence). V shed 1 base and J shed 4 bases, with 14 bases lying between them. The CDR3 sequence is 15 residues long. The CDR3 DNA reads TGCAGTGCTAGAGTCGCGGGCGGGGTTTACAATGAGCAGTTCTTC. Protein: CSARVAGGVYNEQFF.

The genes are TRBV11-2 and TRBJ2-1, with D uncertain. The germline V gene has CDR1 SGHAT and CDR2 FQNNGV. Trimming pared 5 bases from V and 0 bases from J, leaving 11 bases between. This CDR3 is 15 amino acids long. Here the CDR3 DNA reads TGTGCCAGCAGCCCCCAGTTCCTCTCCTACAATGAGCAGTTCTTC. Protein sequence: CASSPQFLSYNEQFF.

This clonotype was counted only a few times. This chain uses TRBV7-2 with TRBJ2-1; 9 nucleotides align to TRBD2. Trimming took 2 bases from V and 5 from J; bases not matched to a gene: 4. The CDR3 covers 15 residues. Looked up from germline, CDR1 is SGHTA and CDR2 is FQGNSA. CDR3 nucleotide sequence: TGTGCCAGCAGCTTATTTAGCGGGGGCAACAATGAGCAGTTCTTC. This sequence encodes CASSLFSGGNNEQFF.

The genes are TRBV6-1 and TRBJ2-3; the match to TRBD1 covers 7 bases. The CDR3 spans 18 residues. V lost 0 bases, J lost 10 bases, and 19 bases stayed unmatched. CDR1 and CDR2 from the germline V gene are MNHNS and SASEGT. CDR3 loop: CASSEADTGALRGAAQYF. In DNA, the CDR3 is TGTGCCAGCAGTGAAGCAGATACAGGGGCCCTCCGGGGTGCTGCGCAGTATTTT.